The rows below give T cell receptor beta chains drawn from one sample of a study of T cells in Graves' hyperthyroidism and ophthalmopathy. Each CDR3 protein gets one entry after TCRdb re-called the multiplex PCR reads with MiXCR. The sample has 500,000 to 550,000 distinct CDR3 sequences, 20% to 25% seen once. Sequenced sample: blood. These receptors were collected from a man in his late teens or twenties with Graves' hyperthyroidism. Both conserved end residues are part of each CDR3. A D gene is named only where the DNA matches it firmly. Clone size is stated in some rows and not others, as once, few, many or a class when expanded.

j_gene,v_gene,d_gene,abundance,CDR3nt,CDR3aa
TRBJ1-5,TRBV5-6,TRBD1,NA,TGTGCCAGCAGCGGAACGGGACAGGGTAATCAGCCCCAGCATTTT,CASSGTGQGNQPQHF
TRBJ2-5,TRBV12-3/TRBV12-4,NA,many,TGTGCCAGCAGTGGTATCCAAGAGACCCAGTACTTC,CASSGIQETQYF
TRBJ2-5,TRBV3-1,NA,NA,TGTGCCAGCAGCCTTCCCCGAGGCACCCAAGAGACCCAGTACTTC,CASSLPRGTQETQYF
TRBJ1-1,TRBV6-4,TRBD1,many,TGTGCCAGCAGTGACCTCCGGGACAGGGAACCGAACACTGAAGCTTTCTTT,CASSDLRDREPNTEAFF
TRBJ1-1,TRBV2,TRBD1,many,TGTGCCACCAGACCGATGACAGGGGACGGTCGAGCTTTCTTT,CATRPMTGDGRAFF
TRBJ1-1,TRBV5-1,TRBD1,NA,TGCGCCAGCAGCTCTTGGACAGGGGGGAACACTGAAGCTTTCTTT,CASSSWTGGNTEAFF
TRBJ2-7,TRBV6-2/TRBV6-3,TRBD2,few,TGTGCCAGCATTTCCGGGACTAGCGGACCTCCCTACGAGCAGTACTTC,CASISGTSGPPYEQYF
TRBJ1-6,TRBV6-5,TRBD1,NA,TGTGCCAGCAGTTATGCGGGACAGCTTAATTCACCCCTCCACTTT,CASSYAGQLNSPLHF
TRBJ1-2,TRBV5-4,TRBD1,many,TGTGCCAGCAGCTTGTGGGGGGACAGGGAAAACTATGGCTACACCTTC,CASSLWGDRENYGYTF
TRBJ1-2,TRBV2,TRBD1,many,TGTGCCAGCAGTGAAATTTGGGGACAGAACTATGGCTACACCTTC,CASSEIWGQNYGYTF
TRBJ1-3,TRBV12-3/TRBV12-4,TRBD1,many,TGTGCCACTCGACAGGGGGCGTCTGGAAACACCATATATTTT,CATRQGASGNTIYF
TRBJ2-4,TRBV28,TRBD1,many,TGTGCCAGCATGTCCCCAAACAGGGGCCGAGGGGACATTCAGTACTTC,CASMSPNRGRGDIQYF
TRBJ1-1,TRBV6-1,TRBD1,NA,TGTGCCAGCAGTAGGACAGGGGGCATGAAAGCTTTCTTT,CASSRTGGMKAFF
TRBJ2-7,TRBV2,NA,many,TGTGCCAGCAGTGACCTTGGGACGCCACCCTACGAGCAGTACTTC,CASSDLGTPPYEQYF
TRBJ1-1,TRBV7-9,NA,many,TGTGCCAGCAGTCCGTGGGGGAGCCGGCCTGAAGCTTTCTTT,CASSPWGSRPEAFF
TRBJ1-2,TRBV12-3/TRBV12-4,NA,many,TGTGCCAGCAGTTTGGGTAGGGCCCGAAACTATGGCTACACCTTC,CASSLGRARNYGYTF
TRBJ1-1,TRBV15,NA,many,TGTGCCACCAGCAGGGACAGCGGGGGAACTGAAGCTTTCTTT,CATSRDSGGTEAFF